These 3 T cell receptor beta chains came from one sample sequenced in a study of Ad26.COV2.S vaccination and SARS-CoV-2 variants. Treatment noted: roughly 19 received Ad26.COV2.S at low or high dose, single or two shots; about 5 received placebo; per-sample allocation not given. Day 63 after the first vaccine or placebo injection was the time point for sampling. Sequencing was performed with immunoSEQ multiplex PCR; in TCRdb, only in-frame clones are kept and a portion is missing. The sample has hundreds of thousands of clones, around 86% seen once. This specimen was peripheral blood, taken in a trial of Ad26.COV2.S vaccine versus placebo. The receptors were gathered from a person aged 18 to 59 who received the Ad26.COV2.S COVID-19 vaccine or a placebo.

J is TRBJ1-1 and V is TRBV7-9; 9 bases line up with TRBD1. There are 14 residues in the CDR3. With 4 bases clipped from V and 5 bases from J, the junction kept 5 bases outside the gene matches. CDR1 is SEHNR, CDR2 FQNEAQ, per germline (reference sequence). Here the CDR3 reads CASSWGQGRTEAFF. CDR3 nucleotides: TGTGCCAGCAGCTGGGGACAGGGACGGACTGAAGCTTTCTTT.

J is TRBJ2-7 and V is TRBV10-3; 13 bases align to TRBD2. This CDR3 is built from 15 residues. Germline values: CDR1 ENHRY, CDR2 SYGVKD. Losses at the gene ends were 3 bases for V and 5 bases for J; bases not matched to a gene: 4. The CDR3: CAISDRLAGGDEQYF. The CDR3 DNA is TGTGCCATCAGTGATCGACTAGCGGGGGGCGACGAGCAGTACTTC.

The count of this clone is one. V and J are TRBV7-2 and TRBJ2-1, with D hard to call. The germline V and J ends were trimmed by 1 base and 10 bases, with 17 bases remaining between them. This CDR3 is built from 15 residues. The germline CDR1 and CDR2 sequences are SGHTA and FQGNSA. CDR3 region: CASSLVGQSEREQFF. The CDR3 DNA follows: TGTGCCAGCAGCTTAGTCGGTCAATCAGAAAGGGAGCAGTTCTTC.